This TCR beta chain came from a study of human T cells and chemical hapten exposure. Overall study: Subjects had 2% DPC placed on about 2 cm by about 2 cm of upper inner arm skin for sensitization.

As processed by the authors: TCRs per sample had a median of approximately 96,000 and ranged from about 20,000 to 750,000. Each CDR3 protein gets one entry after TCRdb re-called the RACE reads with MiXCR. None of the V and J calls come from the authors' own analysis; TCRdb made them. The table lists 180,000 or so distinct CDR3 sequences, about 14% of them singletons. This CDR3 spans 20 amino acids. Germline V gene lookup returns CDR1 SGHVS and CDR2 FQNEAQ. The V end lost 1 base, the J end lost 0 bases, and 25 bases lay between the germline ends. Specified time point: patch test 1, 2 weeks after DPC sensitization. Treatment defined: therapeutic diphenylcyclopropenone sensitization with weekly scalp DPC. This clonotype was observed at least ten times.

The gene calls are TRBV7-8 and TRBJ2-7; D possibly matches TRBD1 or TRBD2 (6 bases each). This TCR was recovered from a woman in her twenties or thirties with alopecia areata. Some clones in this sample may be carry-over from other donors' samples. The starting material was whole blood, obtained in connection with sensitization to the hapten diphenylcyclopropenone (DPC). This chain's CDR3 is CASSLGSDRTRGGSSYEQYF. CDR3 nucleotide sequence: TGTGCCAGCAGCTTAGGATCCGACAGAACAAGAGGGGGGAGCTCCTACGAGCAGTACTTC.